What follows are 18 T cell receptor beta chains derived from one specimen sequenced in a study of T cell changes during pregnancy in multiple sclerosis (dated by TCRdb to the late 2010s). The library came from the immunoSEQ multiplex PCR assay. TCRdb obtained this table from immuneACCESS and retained in-frame rearrangements with V and J assigned. These tables miss some clones; where compared with another copy, unresolved V genes account for less than half of the shortfall, and the remainder is unexplained. The sample includes roughly 49,000 clones, with roughly nine tenths observed a single time. The ten largest clones take up 0.37% of the sample. The sample was CD4+ T cells from peripheral blood mononuclear cells, taken in the second trimester of pregnancy. Receptors originate from a female donor in good health, enrolled as a control in a pregnancy study.

The chain carries TRBV30 and TRBJ1-5, with 11 bases lining up with TRBD1. V dropped 1 base and J dropped 6; count of bases not matched to a gene: 8. This CDR3 has 16 residues. Germline-derived CDR1 and CDR2 are GTSNPN and SVGIG (reference sequence). The CDR3 DNA reads as TGTGCCTGGAGTGGGGGGACAGGGGGAAAGGGTCAGCCCCAGCATTTT. Translation: CAWSGGTGGKGQPQHF.

V and J are TRBV23-1 and TRBJ1-3; D is possibly TRBD1 (5 bases). TRBV23-1 is given ORF status, its function remaining uncertain. This CDR3 has 14 residues. Trimming took 3 bases from V and 2 from J, leaving 8 bases between them. The CDR3 is CASSQRDPGNTIYF. The CDR3 nucleotides are TGCGCCAGCAGTCAGCGGGACCCTGGAAACACCATATATTTT.

The chain couples TRBV4-2 to TRBJ2-5; 13 bases fit TRBD2. Per germline, CDR1 LGHNA and CDR2 YNFKEQ. The CDR3 runs to 18 residues. V lost 4 bases and J lost 4; bases outside the gene matches: 12. The CDR3 loop is CASSLELAGGPLSETQYF. Here the CDR3 DNA reads TGTGCCAGCAGCCTAGAACTAGCGGGGGGGCCTCTGTCAGAGACCCAGTACTTC.

This sequence joins TRBV19 and TRBJ1-2; the D gene is possibly TRBD1 (5 bases). V lost 4 bases and J lost 8, with 14 bases in between. Germline lookup yields CDR1 LNHDA and CDR2 SQIVND (reference sequence). The CDR3 runs to 13 residues. CDR3 sequence reads: CASSKVGPGGYTF. In DNA, the CDR3 is TGTGCCAGTAGTAAAGTTGGCCCAGGGGGCTACACCTTC.

The chain combines TRBV5-4 with TRBJ1-1; 7 bases match TRBD1. The V and J ends lost 0 bases and 0 bases, in that order; junction bases with no gene match: 8. Germline-derived CDR1 and CDR2 are SGHNT and YYREEE (reference sequence). The CDR3 is 17 amino acids. The CDR3 here is CASSLAKTGNLNTEAFF. Written as DNA, the CDR3 is TGTGCCAGCAGCTTGGCTAAGACAGGGAATCTGAACACTGAAGCTTTCTTT.

The V gene is TRBV5-4, the J gene TRBJ1-1; D ambiguous. Trimming stripped 4 bases from V and 8 bases from J, with 12 bases between. The germline V gene has CDR1 SGHNT and CDR2 YYREEE (reference sequence). The CDR3 spans 12 residues. The CDR3, as DNA: TGTGCCAGCAGCGCCTTTGAGGAGGAAGCTTTCTTT. This codes for CASSAFEEEAFF.

The table lists this clone with a count of one. The gene calls are TRBV7-9 and TRBJ2-3; D gene unclear. V lost 3 bases and J 10 bases, leaving 11 bases between the germline ends. The CDR3 is 12 residues long. Germline lookup yields CDR1 SEHNR and CDR2 FQNEAQ (reference sequence). The CDR3 nucleotides read TGTGCCAGCAGCTTGTCTAGTGGCCCGCAGTATTTT. This translates into CASSLSSGPQYF.

This chain connects TRBV21-1 to TRBJ2-1; whether TRBD1, the table's D call, matches the DNA was not checked. TRBV21-1 is a documented pseudogene. This CDR3 region has 15 residues. CDR3 loop: CASSKRDSSYNEQFF. The CDR3 DNA reads as TGTGCCAGCAGCAAAAGAGACAGCTCCTACAATGAGCAGTTCTTC.

This clone was counted a single time. The rearrangement links TRBV10-3 to TRBJ2-1; 9 bases map to TRBD1. V was pared by 6 bases and J by 3 bases, with 3 bases of the junction left unmatched. Germline CDR1 ENHRY, CDR2 SYGVKD. CDR3 length: 14 residues. The CDR3 here is CAIRGQGIYNEQFF. For the CDR3, the DNA is TGTGCCATCAGGGGACAGGGCATCTACAATGAGCAGTTCTTC.

This sequence joins TRBV7-2 and TRBJ2-1, with 7 bases that match TRBD2. Germline assignment: CDR1 SGHTA and CDR2 FQGNSA. Trimming removed 4 bases from V and 3 bases from J; junction bases left unmatched: 6. CDR3 size: 15 residues. CDR3 loop: CASSSGLPNYNEQFF. The CDR3 DNA is TGTGCCAGCAGCTCGGGACTACCAAACTACAATGAGCAGTTCTTC.

The chain employs TRBV14 and TRBJ2-7; D unclear. V lost 0 bases to trimming and J lost 2 bases, with 8 bases between them. The CDR3 runs 14 residues. Per the germline V gene, CDR1 is SGHDN and CDR2 is FVKESK. CDR3: CASSQDLVTYEQYF. Here the CDR3 DNA reads TGTGCCAGCAGCCAAGATCTTGTTACCTACGAGCAGTACTTC.

The chain recombines TRBV11-3 with TRBJ1-1; D ambiguous. This CDR3 spans 13 amino acids. In germline, CDR1 is SGHNT, CDR2 YENEEA. Trimming stripped 3 bases from V and 1 base from J, with 6 bases between. The CDR3 DNA reads as TGTGCCAGCAGCTTGGAGACGAACACTGAAGCTTTCTTT. Amino acids: CASSLETNTEAFF.

The chain has TRBV20-1 and TRBJ1-2; 9 bases agree with TRBD1. The length of the CDR3 is 11 residues. Losses at the gene ends were 7 bases for V and 3 bases for J; bases not matched to a gene: 0. CDR1 is DFQATT, CDR2 SNEGSKA, per germline (reference sequence). The CDR3 DNA follows: TGCAGTGGGACAGGGGACTATGGCTACACCTTC. It yields the protein CSGTGDYGYTF.

The chain carries TRBV6-1 and TRBJ1-1, with a possible D match to TRBD1 (6 bases). This CDR3 comprises 14 residues. Per germline, CDR1 MNHNS and CDR2 SASEGT. V lost 1 base and J lost 4, with 10 bases in between. CDR3 DNA sequence: TGTGCCAGCAGTGAAGAGAGGGGGTTCACTGAAGCTTTCTTT. It specifies CASSEERGFTEAFF.

V gene TRBV28 combines with J gene TRBJ2-7, with D perhaps matching TRBD2 (5 bases). CDR1 is MDHEN and CDR2 is SYDVKM in the germline V gene. Between the trimmed V and J ends, which lost 8 bases and 3 bases, there was a span of 11 bases. The CDR3 is made up of 12 amino acids. For the CDR3, the DNA is TGTGCCAGCCTGGGAGTAAACTACGAGCAGTACTTC. It yields the protein CASLGVNYEQYF.

The chain uses TRBV5-1 and TRBJ1-1, with D possibly TRBD1 on 6 matching bases. The CDR3 extends over 14 amino acids. Looked up from germline, CDR1 is SGHRS and CDR2 is YFSETQ. Trimming took 2 bases from V and 4 from J, leaving 12 bases between them. The CDR3 reads CASSFGGAPTEAFF. In nucleotides, the CDR3 is TGCGCCAGCAGCTTTGGGGGGGCGCCCACTGAAGCTTTCTTT. The complete variable domain, with remaining parts taken from reference TRBV5-1 and TRBJ1-1, reads KAGVTQTPRYLIKTRGQQVTLSCSPISGHRSVSWYQQTPGQGLQFLFEYFSETQRNKGNFPGRFSGRQFSNSRSEMNVSTLELGDSALYLCASSFGGAPTEAFFGQGTRLTVV.

This chain uses TRBV6-1 with TRBJ1-5; D gene unclear. CDR1 and CDR2 from the germline V gene are MNHNS and SASEGT. The CDR3 extends over 14 amino acids. V lost 1 base and J lost 4, with 8 bases in between. CDR3: CASSEGQVNQPQHF. The CDR3 DNA reads as TGTGCCAGCAGTGAAGGCCAGGTTAATCAGCCCCAGCATTTT.

The V gene is TRBV4-1, the J gene TRBJ1-1, with TRBD1 matching over 9 bases. The length of the CDR3 is 15 residues. Trimming cost V 1 base and J 9 bases; bases outside gene matches: 9. The V gene's germline CDR1 is MGHRA and CDR2 YSYEKL. This CDR3 reads CASSQGGMTGGKAFF. CDR3 bases: TGCGCCAGCAGCCAAGGGGGGATGACAGGGGGAAAAGCTTTCTTT.